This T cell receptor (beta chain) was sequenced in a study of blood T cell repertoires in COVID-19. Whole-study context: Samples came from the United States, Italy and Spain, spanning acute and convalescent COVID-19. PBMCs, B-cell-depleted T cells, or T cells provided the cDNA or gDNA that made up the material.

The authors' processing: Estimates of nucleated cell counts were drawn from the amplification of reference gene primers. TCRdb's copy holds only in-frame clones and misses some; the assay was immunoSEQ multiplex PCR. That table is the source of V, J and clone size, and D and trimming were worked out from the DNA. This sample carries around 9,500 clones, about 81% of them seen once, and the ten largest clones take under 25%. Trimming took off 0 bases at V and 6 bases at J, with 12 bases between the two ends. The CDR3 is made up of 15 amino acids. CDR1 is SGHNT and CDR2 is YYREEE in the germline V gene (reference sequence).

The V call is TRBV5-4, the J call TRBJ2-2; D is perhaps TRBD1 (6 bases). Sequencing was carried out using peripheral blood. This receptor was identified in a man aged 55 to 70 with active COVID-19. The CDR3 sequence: CASSLDREAAGELFF. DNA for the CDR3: TGTGCCAGCAGCTTGGACAGGGAAGCGGCCGGGGAGCTGTTTTTT.